This T cell receptor (beta chain) comes out of a study of monozygotic twins with inflammatory bowel disease. Study results and caveats: Whereas healthy co-twins had higher TCRbeta diversity (inverse Simpson), IBD patients had lower diversity.

TCRdb re-called the 5' RACE reads and catalogs CDR3 proteins one per entry, DNA excluded. The sample yields approximately 400,000 distinct CDR3 sequences, of which the top ten take up roughly 2.2%. For this clonotype: Its target is unknown.

This CDR3 contains 16 residues. The germline gives CDR1 SGHRS, CDR2 YFSETQ. The J gene is TRBJ2-7, the V gene TRBV5-1; as DNA is missing, the TRBD2 call by TCRdb cannot be tested. This receptor was taken from a human donor with ulcerative colitis or Crohn's disease, or a healthy co-twin of an affected twin (not recorded which). Sequencing was carried out using blood. CDR3 sequence reads: CASSRELAGGPYEQYF.